The T cell receptor beta chain under discussion was sequenced for a study of identical twins. TCRdb called the 5' RACE reads again in MiXCR, with one record for every CDR3 protein. The sample shows about 890,000 distinct CDR3 sequences, more than 9% of them seen only once. The CDR3 loop spans 17 amino acids. Deletions cut 3 bases from V and 1 base from J, with 19 bases between. Germline values: CDR1 SGDLS, CDR2 YYNGEE. This same sample was also part of a study on yellow fever vaccine responses in identical twins.

The chain recombines TRBV9 with TRBJ1-1, with TRBD1 as a possible D gene (5 bases). Sequencing was performed on PBMCs. The TCR comes from a woman aged 18-29 years in good health. CDR3 residues: CASSALAGAGRNTEAFF. The CDR3 DNA reads as TGTGCCAGCAGCGCATTAGCCGGGGCAGGGAGGAACACTGAAGCTTTCTTT.